A selection of T cell receptor beta chains follows, all from one sample in a study of identical twins. Each CDR3 protein gets one entry after TCRdb re-called the 5' RACE reads with MiXCR. The table includes around 1.7 million distinct CDR3 sequences, around 33% detected once. Sequencing was carried out using cord blood. These receptors were obtained from a newborn girl in good health. Each CDR3 is given with its conserved first and last residue. The order of the fields is clone size, D gene, CDR3 length, J gene, V gene, CDR3 DNA, CDR3 protein. A D gene is named only where the DNA matches it firmly. Clone size is not always given. Where it is, it says once, few, many or a class for expanded clones.

NA | NA | 15 | TRBJ1-4 | TRBV5-1 | TGCGCCAGCAGCTTGGCGGCAGGGCTTTATGAAAAACTGTTTTTT | CASSLAAGLYEKLFF
NA | NA | 10 | TRBJ1-2 | TRBV29-1 | TGCAGCGTATCGGGGGGGGACTACACCTTC | CSVSGGDYTF
NA | TRBD2 | 16 | TRBJ2-4 | TRBV29-1 | TGCAGCGTTGAACCACCCTGGGACTACAATAGGGAGTCCCAGTACTTC | CSVEPPWDYNRESQYF
NA | TRBD1 | 14 | TRBJ2-5 | TRBV29-1 | TGCAGCGCCCCTTCAACAGGGGGCCAAGAGACCCAGTACTTC | CSAPSTGGQETQYF
NA | TRBD1 | 14 | TRBJ1-5 | TRBV20-1 | TGCAGTGCTACTCAGGGGGCAAGCAATCAGCCCCAGCATTTT | CSATQGASNQPQHF
NA | NA | 17 | TRBJ2-3 | TRBV10-3 | TGTGCCATCAGTGAGGCCCGGACAGGAGGGAACACAGATAGGCAGTATTTT | CAISEARTGGNTDRQYF
many | NA | 14 | TRBJ2-3 | TRBV20-1 | TGCAGTGCTCTGACCCCAACACCCACAGATACGCAGTATTTT | CSALTPTPTDTQYF
few | NA | 14 | TRBJ1-6 | TRBV3-1 | TGTGCCAGCGGCCAAGATCAGGGGAATTCACCCCTCCACTTT | CASGQDQGNSPLHF
few | NA | 14 | TRBJ1-1 | TRBV9 | TGTGCCAGCAACCCATGGGGAGCGAACACTGAAGCTTTCTTT | CASNPWGANTEAFF
NA | TRBD2 | 16 | TRBJ2-5 | TRBV24-1 | TGTGCCACCAGTGACCAAACTAGCGGGGTCTACAATGAGCAGTACTTC | CATSDQTSGVYNEQYF
NA | TRBD1 | 15 | TRBJ2-7 | TRBV12-3/TRBV12-4 | TGTGCCAGCAGTTCACCGGGACAGGGAAGGGACGAGCAGTACTTC | CASSSPGQGRDEQYF
NA | NA | 15 | TRBJ2-3 | TRBV9 | TGTGCCAGCAGCCCTACTGCGGGGCGCACAGATACGCAGTATTTT | CASSPTAGRTDTQYF
NA | NA | 16 | TRBJ1-6 | TRBV6-1 | TGTGCCAGCAGTGAAGCGAGGGGCCCCTATAATTCACCCCTCCACTTT | CASSEARGPYNSPLHF
few | NA | 17 | TRBJ2-3 | TRBV4-1 | TGCGCCAGCAGCCTCAGCTTATACGCAGGGGGCACAGATACGCAGTATTTT | CASSLSLYAGGTDTQYF